These 21 T cell receptor beta chains share one sample of origin, sequenced in a study of tumor-infiltrating lymphocytes in primary liver carcinoma. Researchers generated TCR beta cDNA from about 450 ng of total RNA, relying on a constant-region primer. Libraries for TCR beta were built through three nested multiplex PCR rounds, which together made up a slightly modified ARM-PCR procedure. The first two PCR rounds used TRBV1-TRBV30 forward primers with a C-beta reverse primer, roughly 10 cycles each. TCRdb called the multiplex PCR reads again in MiXCR, with one record for every CDR3 protein. The sample has hundreds of thousands of distinct CDR3 sequences, 50% to 75% seen once. Out of unsorted whole blood came the blood RNA, and germline DNA was extracted as well. Sample: peripheral blood. Receptor source: a woman in her 30s with primary liver carcinoma and hepatitis B virus infection.

The J gene is TRBJ2-7, the V gene TRBV5-4, with D hard to call. The CDR3 extends over 15 amino acids. In germline, CDR1 is SGHNT, CDR2 YYREEE (reference sequence). The germline V and J ends were trimmed by 4 bases and 3 bases, with 17 bases remaining between them. The CDR3 sequence: CASSPRGTKHYEQYF. For the CDR3, the DNA is TGTGCCAGCAGCCCACGCGGCACAAAACACTACGAGCAGTACTTC.

This clonotype occurred many times. The chain uses TRBV11-2 and TRBJ2-2; D is ambiguous. The CDR3 sequence is 15 residues long. CDR1 SGHAT and CDR2 FQNNGV come from the germline V gene. V lost 5 bases and J 0 bases, leaving 10 bases between the germline ends. The CDR3 nucleotides read TGTGCCAGCAGCCAAAGTAAAACGAACACCGGGGAGCTGTTTTTT. This sequence encodes CASSQSKTNTGELFF.

A few counts support this clonotype. This chain links TRBV6-6 with TRBJ2-7, with D perhaps TRBD2 (5 bases). The CDR3 spans 17 residues. Looked up from germline, CDR1 is MNHNY and CDR2 is SVGAGI (reference sequence). Trimming shortened V by 0 bases and J by 9 bases, and 24 bases separated the two germline ends. CDR3: CASSYSLFGEMHERQYF. The DNA of the CDR3 is TGTGCCAGCAGTTACTCCCTATTCGGGGAAATGCATGAGCGGCAGTACTTC.

The chain combines TRBV11-2 with TRBJ1-1; a weak D match, TRBD1 (5 bases). Germline lookup yields CDR1 SGHAT and CDR2 FQNNGV. This CDR3 comprises 16 residues. Between the trimmed V and J ends, which lost 6 bases and 4 bases, there was a span of 21 bases. This chain's CDR3 is CASSPGGSIGGTEAFF. DNA of the CDR3: TGTGCCAGCAGTCCAGGAGGGAGCATTGGGGGCACTGAAGCTTTCTTT.

In the case of this clonotype: A read error is possible here, since a much larger clone lies one base away. V is TRBV29-1 and J is TRBJ2-7; D not certain. Germline CDR1 and CDR2: SQVTM and ANQGSEA. The length of the CDR3 is 11 residues. The ends were cut back, 4 bases at V and 4 bases at J, with 8 bases in the middle. The DNA for the CDR3 is TGCAGCGTTGTAGTGATATACGAGCAGTACTTC. Protein sequence: CSVVVIYEQYF.

V usage is TRBV11-2 and J usage is TRBJ1-6; 7 nucleotides agree with TRBD1. CDR1 and CDR2 from the germline V gene are SGHAT and FQNNGV. Trimming cost V 10 bases and J 8 bases; bases outside gene matches: 14. This CDR3 has 15 amino acids. The CDR3 loop reads CATRSGGDRDSPLHF. The CDR3 DNA follows: TGTGCCACCAGGTCAGGGGGAGACCGGGATTCACCCCTCCACTTT. The whole variable domain, remainder taken from reference TRBV11-2 and TRBJ1-6, is EAGVAQSPRYKIIEKRQSVAFWCNPISGHATLYWYQQILGQGPKLLIQFQNNGVVDDSQLPKDRFSAERLKGVDSTLKIQPAKLEDSAVYLCATRSGGDRDSPLHFGNGTRLTVT.

This clonotype showed up just a few times. The rearrangement links TRBV12-3 or TRBV12-4 to TRBJ2-5; 8 positions match TRBD2. The CDR3 contains 13 residues. The V and J ends lost 7 bases and 5 bases, in that order; junction bases with no gene match: 6. CDR3 region: CASMRGEGETQYF. CDR3 nucleotide sequence: TGTGCCAGCATGCGGGGGGAGGGGGAGACCCAGTACTTC.

Worth noting for this clonotype: This clone may be a read error of a much larger clone one base away. The rearrangement uses TRBV6-5 and TRBJ2-7, with TRBD1 identical over 9 bases. The V gene's germline CDR1 is MNHEY and CDR2 SVGAGI. CDR3 size: 13 residues. The CDR3 region is CTSSYRTGDEQYF. The CDR3 DNA reads TGTACCAGCAGTTACCGGACAGGGGACGAGCAGTACTTC.

With respect to this clonotype: This may arise from a read error, as a much more abundant clone is one base away. No conserved phenylalanine or tryptophan ends this CDR3, so it is likely a read error. The chain joins TRBV6-5 to TRBJ2-2; D could derive from TRBD1 or TRBD2 (5 bases each). The CDR3 length is 16 residues. Germline V lookup: CDR1 MNHEY, CDR2 SVGAGI. Trimming removed 2 bases from V and 4 bases from J, with 14 bases in between. The CDR3 sequence is CASSYGQGVVTGELFS. DNA for the CDR3: TGTGCCAGCAGTTACGGTCAGGGAGTTGTCACCGGGGAGCTGTTTTCT.

This chain links TRBV6-2 or TRBV6-3 with TRBJ2-7, with TRBD2 as a possible D gene (5 bases). The CDR3 is 13 residues long. V was shortened by 8 bases and J by 5 bases, with 16 bases between the two germline ends. Germline values: CDR1 MNHEY, CDR2 SVGEGT. The chain's CDR3 is CASRLARLNEQYF. CDR3 coding DNA: TGTGCCAGCCGGTTAGCGAGACTAAACGAGCAGTACTTC.

As concerns this clonotype: This clone may be a read error of a much larger clone one base away. The gene calls are TRBV28 and TRBJ1-5, with a weak D call TRBD1 (5 bases). The germline V gene encodes CDR1 MDHEN and CDR2 SYDVKM. V lost 1 base and J 1 base, leaving 8 bases between the germline ends. The CDR3 has 15 amino acids. CDR3 sequence (DNA): TGTGCCAGCAGTTTATCAGGGTGGAGCAATCAGCCCCAGCATTTT. This gives the protein CASSLSGWSNQPQHF. The full variable domain, with the rest looked up from reference TRBV28 and TRBJ1-5, is DVKVTQSSRYLVKRTGEKVFLECVQDMDHENMFWYRQDPGLGLRLIYFSYDVKMKEKGDIPEGYSVSREKKERFSLILESASTNQTSMYLCASSLSGWSNQPQHFGDGTRLSIL.

V and J are TRBV28 and TRBJ2-7; possible D gene TRBD2, 6 bases. The germline CDR1 and CDR2 sequences are MDHEN and SYDVKM. Deletions cut 7 bases from V and 6 bases from J, with 16 bases between. This CDR3 spans 13 amino acids. The CDR3 sequence is CASILGGGGEQYF. The CDR3, as DNA: TGTGCCAGCATACTCGGTGGGGGAGGCGAGCAGTACTTC.

The chain combines TRBV29-1 with TRBJ2-6; no firm D call. Germline V gives CDR1 SQVTM, CDR2 ANQGSEA. V was shortened by 1 base and J by 1 base, with 5 bases between the two germline ends. The CDR3 extends over 14 amino acids. DNA of the CDR3: TGCAGCGTTGAAGGGGAATCTGGGGCCAACGTCCTGACTTTC. It translates to CSVEGESGANVLTF.

This clonotype was seen once. The chain is built from TRBV12-3 or TRBV12-4 and TRBJ1-1; D call uncertain. Trimming shortened V by 4 bases and J by 4 bases, and 22 bases separated the two germline ends. The CDR3 consists of 17 residues. In nucleotides, the CDR3 is TGTGCCAGCAGTTCCTCCCCCCGAGCGGCAATGAGCACTGAAGCTTTCTTT. Amino acids: CASSSSPRAAMSTEAFF.

On this clonotype: A read error is likely, as this CDR3 ends without the conserved phenylalanine or tryptophan. The rearrangement links TRBV30 to TRBJ2-2, with TRBD2 identical over 11 bases. This CDR3 comprises 14 residues. V dropped 1 base and J dropped 6; count of bases not matched to a gene: 1. Germline V gene lookup returns CDR1 GTSNPN and CDR2 SVGIG (reference sequence). In nucleotides, the CDR3 is TGTGCCTGGAGTGGGGGACTAGCGGCCGGGGAGCTGTTTTTA. As protein: CAWSGGLAAGELFL.

The J gene is TRBJ2-1, the V gene TRBV11-1; possible D gene TRBD2, 5 bases. Germline CDR1 and CDR2: SGHAT and FQDESV (reference sequence). The CDR3 is made up of 16 amino acids. CDR3 DNA: TGTGGCAACAGCCCCGCTACACTAGTCTCCCCAAATGAGCAGTTCTTC. Translated, it gives CGNSPATLVSPNEQFF.

This clonotype appeared once. A much larger clone differs by one base, so this may be a read error. CDR3 nucleotides: TGCAGCGTTATAAAGGACGCGACTGAAGCTTTCTTT. Translating gives CSVIKDATEAFF. This chain joins TRBV29-1 and TRBJ1-1; no firm D call. The germline CDR1 and CDR2 sequences are SQVTM and ANQGSEA. V shed 5 bases and J shed 5 bases, with 12 bases lying between them. The CDR3 is 12 amino acids.

This rearrangement joins TRBV12-3 or TRBV12-4 to TRBJ2-7, with 8 bases that match TRBD1. V shed 5 bases, J shed 3 bases, and the junction held 9 bases outside the gene matches. The CDR3 is 15 amino acids. The DNA of the CDR3 is TGTGCCAGCAGTGTAGAAATCGGACAGGGCTACGAGCAGTACTTC. Encoded protein: CASSVEIGQGYEQYF.

The gene calls are TRBV6-1 and TRBJ2-1; weak D call: TRBD2 (5 bases). Germline assignment: CDR1 MNHNS and CDR2 SASEGT. Deletions cut 9 bases from V and 5 bases from J, with 20 bases between. This CDR3 is built from 15 residues. CDR3 DNA: TGTGCCAGTAGCCTACTAGTGGGAGTGAACAATGAGCAGTTCTTC. As protein: CASSLLVGVNNEQFF.

V usage is TRBV7-9 and J usage is TRBJ2-5; the match to TRBD1 covers 7 bases. The germline CDR1 and CDR2 sequences are SEHNR and FQNEAQ (reference sequence). The CDR3 is made up of 15 amino acids. J was trimmed by 5 bases and V by 2 bases; bases with no gene match: 8. The CDR3 DNA reads as TGTGCCAGCAGCTTAACTCAGGGGGTCGGGGAGACCCAGTACTTC. Its translation is CASSLTQGVGETQYF. The full variable domain, completed using reference TRBV7-9 and TRBJ2-5, is DTGVSQNPRHKITKRGQNVTFRCDPISEHNRLYWYRQTLGQGPEFLTYFQNEAQLEKSRLLSDRFSAERPKGSFSTLEIQRTEQGDSAMYLCASSLTQGVGETQYFGPGTRLLVL.

Comments on this clonotype: This may come from a read error, since a much larger clone is one base off. The gene calls are TRBV29-1 and TRBJ2-7; no definite D call. There are 12 residues in the CDR3. Germline V gives CDR1 SQVTM, CDR2 ANQGSEA. V gave up 2 bases and J gave up 4 bases, with 9 bases separating them. The CDR3 protein is CSVENVNYEQYF. As DNA, the CDR3 is TGCAGCGTTGAAAATGTGAATTACGAGCAGTACTTC.